These T cell receptor beta chains were read from a single sample in a study of blood T cell repertoires in COVID-19. The method was immunoSEQ multiplex PCR; TCRdb's version includes in-frame clones alone and lacks a portion of them. This repertoire shows 70,000 to 95,000 clones, over 80% found once; its top ten account for under 5%. Specimen: peripheral blood. Receptors were obtained from a woman aged 45-65 years in a cohort sampled during active COVID-19. The CDR3 runs from the conserved cysteine through the conserved F or W. The D gene is left open where the match is weak. Size is omitted from some rows. Given values are once, few, many or a class for expanded clones.

j_call,cdr3_length,d_call,clone_size,v_call,cdr3_nt,cdr3_aa
TRBJ1-5,17,.,.,TRBV5-6,TGTGCCAGCAGTTCTAGAAGGGGGGGGGACCCTTATCAGCCCCAGCATTTT,CASSSRRGGDPYQPQHF
TRBJ2-6,17,.,.,TRBV7-9,TGTGCCACTCGAGCCCGGCGGAGCTTCTCTGGGGCCAACGTCCTGACTTTC,CATRARRSFSGANVLTF
TRBJ2-5,15,TRBD1,.,TRBV3-1/TRBV3-2,TGTGCCAGCAGCCAGACCGGGACAGGGGGGGAGACCCAGTACTTC,CASSQTGTGGETQYF
TRBJ2-3,15,TRBD2,.,TRBV3-1/TRBV3-2,TGTGCCAGCAGCCCCGGGGGGGCCTACACAGATACGCAGTATTTT,CASSPGGAYTDTQYF
TRBJ2-3,14,TRBD2,once,TRBV29-1,TGCAGCGGGGGACTAGCGGGGGCCACAGATACGCAGTATTTT,CSGGLAGATDTQYF
TRBJ2-7,16,TRBD2,.,TRBV27,TGTGCCAGCAGTAAATCACTAGCGGGGTTCTCCTACGAGCAGTACTTC,CASSKSLAGFSYEQYF
TRBJ1-3,13,TRBD1,.,TRBV9,TGTGCCAGCAGCGCGGGACAGGGAAACACCATATATTTT,CASSAGQGNTIYF
TRBJ1-4,16,.,.,TRBV5-6,TGTGCCAGCAGCTTGGGCCCGGGGGCAACTAATGAAAAACTGTTTTTT,CASSLGPGATNEKLFF
TRBJ1-3,16,TRBD1,.,TRBV7-6,TGTGCCAGCAGCGCCCGACAGGGACCCTCTGGAAACACCATATATTTT,CASSARQGPSGNTIYF
TRBJ2-7,13,.,.,TRBV28,TGTGCCAGCAGCCGGGTGATGGAATACGAGCAGTACTTC,CASSRVMEYEQYF
TRBJ2-5,14,TRBD1,.,TRBV19,TGTGCCAGTGCCCCAAAGACAGGGTATGAGACCCAGTACTTC,CASAPKTGYETQYF
TRBJ1-4,16,.,.,TRBV4-1,TGCGCCAGCAGCCAAGAGGAGGTGAGGACTAATGAAAAACTGTTTTTT,CASSQEEVRTNEKLFF
TRBJ2-4,15,.,.,TRBV28,TGTGCCAGCAGTTTACTAGGAGATGCCAAAAACATTCAGTACTTC,CASSLLGDAKNIQYF
TRBJ2-7,15,.,.,TRBV19,TGTGCCAGTAGTATAGGGTTCCCCCGAAGCGGCGAGCAGTACTTC,CASSIGFPRSGEQYF
TRBJ1-2,13,.,.,TRBV5-4,TGTGCCAGCAGCTCGGACGGACTCTATGGCTACACCTTC,CASSSDGLYGYTF
TRBJ2-1,14,.,.,TRBV27,TGTGCCACCTCCAACAGGGAACCCTACAATGAGCAGTTCTTC,CATSNREPYNEQFF
TRBJ2-7,14,.,.,TRBV18,TGTGCCAGCTCACCACCCGGACCGAGCGGCGAGCAGTACTTC,CASSPPGPSGEQYF
TRBJ2-5,18,TRBD1,.,TRBV3-1/TRBV3-2,TGTGCCAGCAGCCAAGCGGACGGGACAGTACAGTACCAAGAGACCCAGTACTTC,CASSQADGTVQYQETQYF
TRBJ1-4,14,TRBD1,.,TRBV28,TGTGCCAGCAGTCCGGGACAGAGGAATGAAAAACTGTTTTTT,CASSPGQRNEKLFF
TRBJ1-1,14,TRBD1,.,TRBV29-1,TGCAGCGTTGAGAATGGCAGGGGGTTTACTGAAGCTTTCTTT,CSVENGRGFTEAFF
TRBJ1-2,13,TRBD1,.,TRBV19,TGTGCCAGTAGTACCCGGGACAGCTATGGCTACACCTTC,CASSTRDSYGYTF
TRBJ2-7,14,.,.,TRBV5-1,TGCGCCAGCAGCTTGGGGACACAAACCTACGAGCAGTACTTC,CASSLGTQTYEQYF
TRBJ2-1,17,TRBD2,.,TRBV24-1,TGTGCCACCAGTGCCCCAGTGGGACTAGCGGGGTACAATGAGCAGTTCTTC,CATSAPVGLAGYNEQFF
TRBJ1-2,16,.,.,TRBV5-1,TGCGCCAGCAGCTCCCGTCACAGGGAGCCCAACTATGGCTACACCTTC,CASSSRHREPNYGYTF
TRBJ2-1,11,.,.,TRBV19,TGTGCCAGCGTCTCCTACAATGAGCAGTTCTTC,CASVSYNEQFF
TRBJ2-1,14,TRBD2,.,TRBV2,TGTGCCAGCACCAGCGGGAGCTCCTACAATGAGCAGTTCTTC,CASTSGSSYNEQFF
TRBJ1-1,14,.,once,TRBV18,TGTGCCAGCTCACCACTATCCGGGGACACTGAAGCTTTCTTT,CASSPLSGDTEAFF
TRBJ2-1,15,TRBD1,.,TRBV19,TGTGCCAGTAGTACCCGTCCCGGGACAGGGAATGAGCAGTTCTTC,CASSTRPGTGNEQFF
TRBJ2-3,11,TRBD1,.,TRBV27,TGTGCCAGCAGTTTAATGGGACAGGAATATTTT,CASSLMGQEYF
TRBJ1-1,16,TRBD1,once,TRBV3-1/TRBV3-2,TGTGCCAGCAGCCAAGATCAGGCAGGGGGTGTTACTGAAGCTTTCTTT,CASSQDQAGGVTEAFF
TRBJ2-7,15,.,.,TRBV7-9,TGTGCCAGCAGCTCCCCAAGACAGCTTTACTACGAGCAGTACTTC,CASSSPRQLYYEQYF
TRBJ1-6,15,.,few,TRBV10-3,TGTGCCATCAGTGATGGGACTGGTACATACTCACCCCTCCACTTT,CAISDGTGTYSPLHF
TRBJ2-5,18,TRBD2,.,TRBV7-8,TGTGCCAGCAGCTGGACAGACAGTCGGGGGGGATACCAAGAGACCCAGTACTTC,CASSWTDSRGGYQETQYF
TRBJ1-2,15,.,.,TRBV6-6,TGTGCCAGCAGTTACTCGACAGCTACCACCAATGGCTACACCTTC,CASSYSTATTNGYTF